The entry that follows covers one T cell receptor beta chain sequence. The germline V gene encodes CDR1 ENHRY and CDR2 SYGVKD. This CDR3 spans 16 amino acids. V was cut by 0 bases and J by 3 bases, with 14 bases left in between. Sequencing was performed with immunoSEQ multiplex PCR; in TCRdb, only in-frame clones are kept and a portion is missing. The table includes about 480,000 clones, 60% to 85% detected once. The data originate from a study of shared clonotypes between healthy human individuals. The rearrangement joins TRBV10-3 to TRBJ1-1; possibly TRBD1 for D (5 bases). The sequenced sample was PBMCs. The receptor was isolated from a woman in her forties in good health. Some clones in this sample may be carry-over from other donors' samples. The CDR3 nucleotides read TGTGCCATCAGTGAGTCACTGAGTCTGGGGGACACTGAAGCTTTCTTT. Translating it yields CAISESLSLGDTEAFF.